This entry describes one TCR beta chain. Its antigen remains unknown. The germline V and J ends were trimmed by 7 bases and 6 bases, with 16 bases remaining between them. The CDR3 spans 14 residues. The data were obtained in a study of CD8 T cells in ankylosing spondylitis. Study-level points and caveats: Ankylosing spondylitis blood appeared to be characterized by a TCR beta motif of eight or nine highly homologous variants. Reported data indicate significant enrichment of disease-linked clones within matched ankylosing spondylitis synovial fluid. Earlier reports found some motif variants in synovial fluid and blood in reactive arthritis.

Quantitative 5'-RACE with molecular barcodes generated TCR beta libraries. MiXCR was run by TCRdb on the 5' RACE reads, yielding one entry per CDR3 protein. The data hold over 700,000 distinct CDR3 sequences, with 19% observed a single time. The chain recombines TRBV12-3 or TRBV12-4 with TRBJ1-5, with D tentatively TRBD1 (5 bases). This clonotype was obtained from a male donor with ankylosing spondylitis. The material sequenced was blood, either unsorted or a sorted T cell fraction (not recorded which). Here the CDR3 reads CASNLGGFGQPQHF. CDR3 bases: TGTGCCAGCAACTTGGGGGGATTTGGTCAGCCCCAGCATTTT.